These T cell receptor beta chains were read from a single sample in a study of cytotoxic CD8 clonotypes in ibrutinib-treated CLL. Profiling relied on immunoSEQ multiplex PCR, and the TCRdb table lists in-frame clones only, not all of them. Among 300,000 to 400,000 clones, roughly two thirds were seen once, and the ten largest hold 6.3%. This specimen consisted of PBMCs, obtained after 36 months of ibrutinib treatment. The receptor set was obtained from a human donor with chronic lymphocytic leukemia. The CDR3 runs from the conserved cysteine through the conserved F or W. The D gene is left open where the match is weak. Not all rows give a size; the values are once, few, many and, for expanded clones, a class.

v_gene	abundance	j_gene	d_gene	CDR3nt	CDR3aa
TRBV9	.	TRBJ2-6	TRBD1	TGTGCCAGGAAAGAAGGGGACAGGGGGAACTCTGGGGCCAACGTCCTGACTTTC	CARKEGDRGNSGANVLTF
TRBV27	.	TRBJ2-3	.	TGTGCCAGCAGACTCGGACTGGGAGATACGCAGTATTTT	CASRLGLGDTQYF
TRBV7-2	.	TRBJ2-5	.	TGTGCCAGCAGTTCAAAGACAGCGGTAGAGGCAGAGACCCAGTACTTC	CASSSKTAVEAETQYF
TRBV10-3	.	TRBJ2-3	.	TGTGCCATCAAGGAGGGCAGGTTCACAGATACGCAGTATTTT	CAIKEGRFTDTQYF
TRBV29-1	.	TRBJ2-7	.	TGCAGCGTTGAAGCGGCAGCGGTCGGCGAGCAGTACTTC	CSVEAAAVGEQYF
TRBV6-6	.	TRBJ1-2	.	TGTGCCAGCAGCCGTGACGCACAGGTTTTCTATGGCTACACCTTC	CASSRDAQVFYGYTF
TRBV7-9	.	TRBJ1-1	TRBD1	TGTGCCAGCAACCTAGGACAGGGGGTGGATGAAGCTTTCTTT	CASNLGQGVDEAFF
TRBV6-5	.	TRBJ1-6	TRBD1	TGTGCCAGCAGTTACTCCAGGGGGGGTAATTCACCCCTCCACTTT	CASSYSRGGNSPLHF
TRBV19	.	TRBJ2-3	TRBD1	TGTGCCACCGAGGACAGGGACACAGATACGCAGTATTTT	CATEDRDTDTQYF
TRBV7-2	.	TRBJ2-5	TRBD2	TGTGCCAGCAGCTTAGAGGGACTAGCGGGCAAAGAGACCCAGTACTTC	CASSLEGLAGKETQYF
TRBV7-8	.	TRBJ2-1	.	TGTGCCAGCAGCTTAACCGGCGGGGGGACAGGTTACGCGCAGCAGTTCTTC	CASSLTGGGTGYAQQFF
TRBV11-2	.	TRBJ1-4	.	TGTGCCAGCAGCTTCCGGGGCCCAACTAATGAAAAACTGTTTTTT	CASSFRGPTNEKLFF
TRBV9	.	TRBJ2-2	TRBD2	TGTGCCAGCAGCGCTAGTAAAAGCGGGAGATCGAACACCGGGGAGCTGTTTTTT	CASSASKSGRSNTGELFF
TRBV9	few	TRBJ1-1	.	TGTGCCAGCAGCGTAGCGGCAGGGGTGAACACTGAAGCTTTCTTT	CASSVAAGVNTEAFF
TRBV9	.	TRBJ2-6	TRBD2	TGTGCCAGCAGCGTAACACTAGCGGGAGCCGGGGCCAACGTCCTGACTTTC	CASSVTLAGAGANVLTF
TRBV29-1	.	TRBJ2-3	.	TGCAGCGTCAGGGACGGGGGAGATACGCAGTATTTT	CSVRDGGDTQYF
TRBV19	.	TRBJ1-2	.	TGTGCCAGTAGTCCATGGACCGATACCTATGGCTACACCTTC	CASSPWTDTYGYTF
TRBV2	.	TRBJ2-4	.	TGTGCCAGCAGTGAAAGGGGGGGCCTCGGGAACATTCAGTACTTC	CASSERGGLGNIQYF
TRBV5-3	.	TRBJ2-4	.	TGTGCCAGAAGCTTGAGGGGTATAGGAGCCAAAAACATTCAGTACTTC	CARSLRGIGAKNIQYF
TRBV6-6	.	TRBJ2-4	TRBD1	TGTGCCAGCAGTTACGCCCAGGGGGCGCCGAACATTCAGTACTTC	CASSYAQGAPNIQYF
TRBV7-7	few	TRBJ2-7	.	TGTGCCAGCAGCCCAGCCCGGGATTACGAGCAGTACTTC	CASSPARDYEQYF
TRBV27	.	TRBJ2-2	TRBD1	TGTGCCAGCAGACGGAGGACAGGCTTAGGAGGCACCGGGGAGCTGTTTTTT	CASRRRTGLGGTGELFF
TRBV14	few	TRBJ2-1	TRBD1	TGTGCCAGCAGCCAGGGACAGGGGGCATGGGAGCAGTTCTTC	CASSQGQGAWEQFF
TRBV7-9	many	TRBJ2-3	.	TGTGCCAGCAGGATCCTGGGCTGGGCAACGCAGTATTTT	CASRILGWATQYF
TRBV11-1	.	TRBJ2-1	TRBD1	TGTGCCAGCAGCTTAGACACAGGGGGCGACTACAATGAGCAGTTCTTC	CASSLDTGGDYNEQFF
TRBV6-4	once	TRBJ1-3	.	TGTGCCAGCAGTGTGGATCTTGGCTCTGGAAACACCATATATTTT	CASSVDLGSGNTIYF
TRBV9	.	TRBJ2-1	TRBD2	TGTGCCAGCAGCGTAGGAGCGGGAGGGAAAAATGAGCAGTTCTTC	CASSVGAGGKNEQFF
TRBV5-1	.	TRBJ1-1	.	TGCGCCAGCAGCCTCGACACGAACACTGAAGCTTTCTTT	CASSLDTNTEAFF
TRBV13	medium-sized	TRBJ1-5	.	TGTGCCAGCAGCTTAGGTTCCCAGCCCCAGCATTTT	CASSLGSQPQHF